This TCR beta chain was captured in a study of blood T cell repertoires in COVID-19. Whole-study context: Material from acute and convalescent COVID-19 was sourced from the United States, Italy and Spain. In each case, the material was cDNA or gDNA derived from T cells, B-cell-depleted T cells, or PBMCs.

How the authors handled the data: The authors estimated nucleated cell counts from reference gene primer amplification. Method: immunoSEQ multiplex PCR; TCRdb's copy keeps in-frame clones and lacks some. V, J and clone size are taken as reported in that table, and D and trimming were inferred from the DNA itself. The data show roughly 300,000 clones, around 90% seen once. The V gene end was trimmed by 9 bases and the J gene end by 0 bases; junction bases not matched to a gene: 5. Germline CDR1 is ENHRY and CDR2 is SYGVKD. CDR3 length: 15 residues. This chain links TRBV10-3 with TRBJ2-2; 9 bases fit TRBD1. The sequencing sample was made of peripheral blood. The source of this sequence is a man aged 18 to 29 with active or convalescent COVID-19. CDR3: CAMRTGDTNTGELFF. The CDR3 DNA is TGTGCCATGAGGACAGGGGACACGAACACCGGGGAGCTGTTTTTT.